One and the same sample provided the 6 T cell receptor beta chains below, sequenced in a study of blood T cell repertoires in COVID-19. Generated by immunoSEQ multiplex PCR, the TCRdb table keeps only in-frame clones and is missing some. The table shows under 250,000 clones, with roughly four fifths occurring only once. Material: peripheral blood. These receptor sequences come from a woman in her 70s with acute or convalescent COVID-19.

The gene calls are TRBV14 and TRBJ2-6, with 7 positions matching TRBD2. This CDR3 has 14 amino acids. CDR1 is SGHDN, CDR2 FVKESK, per germline. Trimming took 5 bases from V and 3 from J; bases not matched to a gene: 1. The CDR3 DNA reads TGTGCCAGCAGCAGGGACTATGGGGCCAACGTCCTGACTTTC. The encoded protein is CASSRDYGANVLTF. The variable domain in full, with the rest retrieved from reference TRBV14 and TRBJ2-6, is EAGVTQFPSHSVIEKGQTVTLRCDPISGHDNLYWYRRVMGKEIKFLLHFVKESKQDESGMPNNRFLAERTGGTYSTLKVQPAELEDSGVYFCASSRDYGANVLTFGAGSRLTVL.

The genes are TRBV29-1 and TRBJ1-1, with no clear D. The CDR3 spans 12 residues. The V and J ends lost 3 bases and 7 bases respectively, with 12 bases between them. Germline V gene data show CDR1 as SQVTM and CDR2 as ANQGSEA. CDR3 sequence: CSVDLRIDEAFF. CDR3 coding DNA: TGCAGCGTTGATTTGAGAATCGATGAAGCTTTCTTT.

The V call is TRBV11-2, the J call TRBJ2-1, with D hard to call. V was shortened by 1 base and J by 9 bases, with 10 bases between the two germline ends. The CDR3 runs to 13 residues. Germline assignment: CDR1 SGHAT and CDR2 FQNNGV. CDR3 DNA sequence: TGTGCCAGCAGCTTAGCTTTCTCGGGTGAGCAGTTCTTC. It translates to CASSLAFSGEQFF.

A few counts support this clone. The chain employs TRBV4-2 and TRBJ1-2; a weak D match, TRBD1 (5 bases). The germline V gene has CDR1 LGHNA and CDR2 YNFKEQ. V was pared by 0 bases and J by 8 bases, with 13 bases between. The CDR3 contains 14 residues. CDR3 protein: CASSQDRQTAGYTF. The CDR3 DNA reads as TGTGCCAGCAGCCAAGATCGGCAGACAGCGGGCTACACCTTC.

The chain joins TRBV4-2 to TRBJ1-4, with TRBD1 identical over 7 bases. V was clipped by 5 bases and J by 8 bases; unmatched bases: 8. Germline CDR1 and CDR2: LGHNA and YNFKEQ. The CDR3 has 14 amino acids. CDR3 residues: CASSVRGLGEKLFF. The CDR3 DNA follows: TGTGCCAGCAGCGTCAGGGGGTTGGGGGAAAAACTGTTTTTT.

The J gene is TRBJ2-7, the V gene TRBV29-1; D is ambiguous. Deletions cut 5 bases from V and 6 bases from J, with 17 bases between. CDR1 and CDR2 (germline): SQVTM, ANQGSEA. The CDR3 extends over 13 amino acids. The CDR3 coding sequence is TGCAGCGTTTCCGAGACCCAGAGAGGCGAGCAGTACTTC. As protein: CSVSETQRGEQYF.